Listed here are 20 T cell receptor beta chains from one sample, sequenced in a study of shared clonotypes between healthy human individuals. TCRdb's table, derived via immunoSEQ multiplex PCR, lists solely in-frame clones and lacks some. The sample includes about 960,000 clones, 70% to 85% of them seen just once. The sequencing input was memory CD4+ T cells sorted from blood. The subset denotes: CD45RA-negative fraction. These receptors were collected from a man aged 18 to 30 in good health.

The gene calls are TRBV2 and TRBJ1-1; D not certain. The CDR3 sequence is 14 residues long. The V end was cut by 2 bases, the J end by 4 bases, with 11 bases between. Germline V CDR1 and CDR2: SNHLY, FYNNEI. CDR3 protein: CASSESWRSTEAFF. In DNA, the CDR3 is TGTGCCAGCAGTGAATCATGGAGGAGCACTGAAGCTTTCTTT.

V usage is TRBV5-4 and J usage is TRBJ2-1; 8 positions agree with TRBD2. The germline gives CDR1 SGHNT, CDR2 YYREEE (reference sequence). This CDR3 region has 16 residues. The trim removed 4 bases at V and 2 bases at J, leaving 8 bases unmatched. The CDR3 here is CASSTPGLGAYNEQFF. The DNA for the CDR3 is TGTGCCAGCAGCACACCGGGACTAGGAGCCTACAATGAGCAGTTCTTC.

The chain carries TRBV7-2 and TRBJ1-2; D is perhaps TRBD1 (5 bases). The CDR3 extends over 15 amino acids. The V end was cut by 1 base, the J end by 8 bases, with 17 bases between. Germline assignment: CDR1 SGHTA and CDR2 FQGNSA. The CDR3 reads CASSLGGQGLYGYTF. DNA for the CDR3: TGTGCCAGCAGCTTAGGGGGCCAGGGTCTCTACGGCTACACCTTC. The variable domain in full, completed from reference TRBV7-2 and TRBJ1-2, reads GAGVSQSPSNKVTEKGKDVELRCDPISGHTALYWYRQSLGQGLEFLIYFQGNSAPDKSGLPSDRFSAERTGGSVSTLTIQRTQQEDSAVYLCASSLGGQGLYGYTFGSGTRLTVV.

The chain combines TRBV19 with TRBJ1-1; TRBD1 might be the D (6 bases). Germline V gives CDR1 LNHDA, CDR2 SQIVND (reference sequence). Trimming shortened V by 7 bases and J by 2 bases, and 14 bases separated the two germline ends. CDR3 length equals 14 residues. The CDR3 spells CASKNRVDNTEAFF. The CDR3 DNA is TGTGCCAGTAAAAACAGGGTAGATAACACTGAAGCTTTCTTT.

This clone showed up many times. DNA of the CDR3: TGTGCCAGCAGCGCTAGCGGCGTGAACACAGATACGCAGTATTTT. Its translation is CASSASGVNTDTQYF. J is TRBJ2-3 and V is TRBV9, with 7 bases identical to TRBD2. CDR1 is SGDLS and CDR2 is YYNGEE in the germline V gene. V was pared by 3 bases and J by 2 bases, with 6 bases of the junction left unmatched. CDR3 length: 15 amino acids.

The chain couples TRBV29-1 to TRBJ2-7; D may match TRBD1 or TRBD2 (5 bases each). The end of the DNA aligns better with TRBJ2-5, so the J call may be wrong. The V gene's germline CDR1 is SQVTM and CDR2 ANQGSEA. This CDR3 comprises 14 residues. Here the CDR3 reads CSVEKSGLGETQYF. In nucleotides, the CDR3 is TGCAGCGTTGAAAAATCGGGGCTAGGGGAGACCCAGTACTTC.

V and J are TRBV19 and TRBJ1-2; D gene ambiguous. The CDR3 extends over 11 amino acids. Germline CDR1 is LNHDA and CDR2 is SQIVND (reference sequence). Trimming took off 3 bases at V and 3 bases at J, with 2 bases between the two ends. CDR3 protein: CASSIDYGYTF. In DNA, the CDR3 is TGTGCCAGTAGTATCGACTATGGCTACACCTTC. Complete variable domain (other parts from reference TRBV19 and TRBJ1-2): DGGITQSPKYLFRKEGQNVTLSCEQNLNHDAMYWYRQDPGQGLRLIYYSQIVNDFQKGDIAEGYSVSREKKESFPLTVTSAQKNPTAFYLCASSIDYGYTFGSGTRLTVV.

The chain recombines TRBV5-5 with TRBJ1-6, with D possibly being TRBD1 (6 bases). The V end lost 6 bases, the J end lost 7 bases, and 14 bases lay between the germline ends. Germline V gene sequence: CDR1 SGHKS, CDR2 YYEKEE (reference sequence). This CDR3 is 14 amino acids long. CDR3 region: CASNTPGDNSPLHF. CDR3 sequence (DNA): TGTGCCAGCAACACTCCAGGGGACAATTCACCCCTCCACTTT.

The V and J genes are TRBV2 and TRBJ2-7; no clear D. Germline CDR1 reads SNHLY; CDR2 reads FYNNEI. The germline V and J ends were trimmed by 2 bases and 5 bases, with 7 bases remaining between them. There are 12 residues in the CDR3. The CDR3 DNA is TGTGCCAGCAGTGAACGAAGGGACGAGCAGTACTTC. It translates to CASSERRDEQYF.

The rearrangement uses TRBV4-1 and TRBJ1-5; D is ambiguous. Trimming shortened V by 3 bases and J by 2 bases, and 8 bases separated the two germline ends. CDR1 is MGHRA, CDR2 YSYEKL, per germline. The CDR3 covers 14 residues. The CDR3 region is CASSHGPGNQPQHF. The CDR3, as DNA: TGCGCCAGCAGCCATGGACCCGGCAATCAGCCCCAGCATTTT.

This rearrangement joins TRBV6-5 to TRBJ2-3, with TRBD2 identical over 7 bases. Looked up from germline, CDR1 is MNHEY and CDR2 is SVGAGI. The CDR3 runs 15 residues. V lost 0 bases to trimming and J lost 4 bases; unmatched junction nucleotides: 4. The CDR3: CASSYSSGKADTQYF. As DNA, the CDR3 is TGTGCCAGCAGTTACTCGAGCGGGAAAGCAGATACGCAGTATTTT.

The chain links TRBV18 to TRBJ2-1; D possibly uses TRBD1 or TRBD2 (7 bases each). The germline V and J ends were trimmed by 5 bases and 3 bases, with 11 bases remaining between them. CDR1 is KGHSH and CDR2 is LQKENI in the germline V gene. This CDR3 spans 14 amino acids. CDR3 sequence (DNA): TGTGCCAGCTCAGCGGGGGACAGCTACAATGAGCAGTTCTTC. Translation gives CASSAGDSYNEQFF.

The CDR3 here is CASSPPSRAVYEQYF. The CDR3, as DNA: TGTGCCAGCTCACCACCGAGTCGGGCAGTCTACGAGCAGTACTTC. The chain couples TRBV18 to TRBJ2-7; D gene unclear. This CDR3 is 15 amino acids long. Germline CDR1 KGHSH, CDR2 LQKENI. V was clipped by 0 bases and J by 3 bases, with 12 bases between them.

The chain's CDR3 is CASSAGQGASETQYF. The CDR3 nucleotides read TGTGCCAGCAGCGCGGGACAGGGGGCCTCGGAGACCCAGTACTTC. The gene calls are TRBV7-9 and TRBJ2-5, with 12 bases fitting TRBD1. Per the germline V gene, CDR1 is SEHNR and CDR2 is FQNEAQ (reference sequence). V shed 5 bases, J shed 5 bases, and the junction held 6 bases outside the gene matches. The CDR3 extends over 15 amino acids.

Only a few counts were recorded for this clone. The J gene is TRBJ1-6, the V gene TRBV5-6, with D tentatively TRBD1 (5 bases). The germline V gene has CDR1 SGHDT and CDR2 YYEEEE. The CDR3 loop spans 15 amino acids. Trimming shortened V by 4 bases and J by 11 bases, and 19 bases separated the two germline ends. The CDR3 sequence: CASSPGGTAKAPLHF. In DNA form, the CDR3 reads TGTGCCAGCAGCCCAGGAGGGACCGCTAAGGCACCCCTCCACTTT.

This chain uses TRBV2 with TRBJ1-4; perhaps TRBD1 as D (5 bases). This CDR3 is built from 14 residues. Germline V gene lookup returns CDR1 SNHLY and CDR2 FYNNEI. V was trimmed by 1 base and J by 8 bases, leaving 11 bases between them. For the CDR3, the DNA is TGTGCCAGCAGTGAAGGACGGAAGGGGGAAAAACTGTTTTTT. Translating it yields CASSEGRKGEKLFF.

The chain combines TRBV27 with TRBJ2-7; possibly TRBD1 for D (6 bases). Trimming removed 3 bases at V and 0 bases at J, with 12 bases between. The CDR3 is 15 amino acids. CDR1 is MNHEY, CDR2 SMNVEV, per germline (reference sequence). DNA of the CDR3: TGTGCCAGCAGTTTTACCAGGGGCAGCTCCTACGAGCAGTACTTC. Translated: CASSFTRGSSYEQYF.

The V and J genes are TRBV7-2 and TRBJ2-3, with TRBD2 as a possible D gene (5 bases). The CDR3 has 12 amino acids. Germline CDR1 and CDR2: SGHTA and FQGNSA. V gave up 2 bases and J gave up 8 bases, with 8 bases separating them. The chain's CDR3 is CASSLPAGTQYF. DNA for the CDR3: TGTGCCAGCAGCTTACCCGCGGGTACGCAGTATTTT.

The V call is TRBV4-1, the J call TRBJ2-5; TRBD2 matches 10 bases. Germline CDR1 MGHRA, CDR2 YSYEKL. CDR3 size: 15 residues. V lost 2 bases, J lost 6 bases, and 6 bases stayed unmatched. CDR3 bases: TGCGCCAGCAGCCAACCGGGACTAGCGAAACAGACCCAGTACTTC. The encoded protein is CASSQPGLAKQTQYF.

The chain links TRBV5-1 to TRBJ2-3; D is perhaps TRBD2 (6 bases). V gave up 6 bases and J gave up 3 bases, with 20 bases separating them. Germline-derived CDR1 and CDR2 are SGHRS and YFSETQ. The CDR3 is made up of 16 amino acids. CDR3 region: CASTASVGRSTDTQYF. The CDR3, as DNA: TGCGCCAGCACCGCTAGCGTAGGACGAAGTACAGATACGCAGTATTTT. The variable domain in full, completed from reference TRBV5-1 and TRBJ2-3, reads KAGVTQTPRYLIKTRGQQVTLSCSPISGHRSVSWYQQTPGQGLQFLFEYFSETQRNKGNFPGRFSGRQFSNSRSEMNVSTLELGDSALYLCASTASVGRSTDTQYFGPGTRLTVL.